The 9 T cell receptor beta chains listed next were all sequenced from one sample in a study of cytomegalovirus exposure and HLA in healthy donors. In the PCR, 60 Vbeta and 13 Jbeta primers were used. TCRdb's copy holds only in-frame clones and misses some; the assay was immunoSEQ multiplex PCR. This sample yields some 190,000 clones, of which about 79% are seen a single time; around 1.5% belongs to the top ten. The sequenced material came from PBMCs. These receptors were taken from a young man in good health and CMV-seronegative.

The V call is TRBV16, the J call TRBJ1-2; 10 bases fit TRBD1. The CDR3 sequence is 17 residues long. The germline V gene has CDR1 KGHSY and CDR2 FQNENV. With V trimmed by 7 bases and J by 3 bases, 14 bases remained unmatched. The CDR3 DNA sequence: TGTGCCAGCACCCCCCTGGGGGACAGGGGAAGAGACTATGGCTACACCTTC. Encoded protein: CASTPLGDRGRDYGYTF. Supplemented by reference TRBV16 and TRBJ1-2, the full variable domain reads GEEVAQTPKHLVRGEGQKAKLYCAPIKGHSYVFWYQQVLKNEFKFLISFQNENVFDETGMPKERFSAKCLPNSPCSLEIQATKLEDSAVYFCASTPLGDRGRDYGYTFGSGTRLTVV.

This clone was recorded a few times. The V call is TRBV11-2, the J call TRBJ2-1, with 7 nucleotides matching TRBD1. V was pared by 5 bases and J by 2 bases, with 9 bases of the junction left unmatched. The CDR3 spans 16 residues. The germline V gene has CDR1 SGHAT and CDR2 FQNNGV. CDR3 bases: TGTGCCAGCAGCGCGACAGGGCGAAGGACCTACAATGAGCAGTTCTTC. Encoded protein: CASSATGRRTYNEQFF.

CDR3 in DNA: TGTGCCAGCAGGGCCCAAGAGACCCAGTACTTC. Translated: CASRAQETQYF. The gene calls are TRBV6-1 and TRBJ2-5; the D is unclear. Germline-derived CDR1 and CDR2 are MNHNS and SASEGT. This CDR3 contains 11 residues. V was pared by 6 bases and J by 1 base, with 3 bases between.

The V gene is TRBV6-5, the J gene TRBJ2-3; 11 nucleotides agree with TRBD1. The length of the CDR3 is 15 residues. The V gene end was trimmed by 3 bases and the J gene end by 5 bases; junction bases not matched to a gene: 4. Germline CDR1 MNHEY, CDR2 SVGAGI. In DNA form, the CDR3 reads TGTGCCAGCAGTTATGGGGACAGGGGGGTAGATACGCAGTATTTT. As protein: CASSYGDRGVDTQYF.

The rearrangement joins TRBV6-5 to TRBJ1-2; D ambiguous. The CDR3 contains 13 residues. V was trimmed by 4 bases and J by 1 base, leaving 7 bases between them. Germline-derived CDR1 and CDR2 are MNHEY and SVGAGI. CDR3 loop: CASSSVGNYGYTF. DNA for the CDR3: TGTGCCAGCAGTTCCGTCGGTAACTATGGCTACACCTTC.

The gene calls are TRBV30 and TRBJ1-5, with 12 bases aligning to TRBD1. Trimming took 6 bases from V and 7 from J; bases not matched to a gene: 13. CDR3 length: 16 amino acids. CDR1 GTSNPN and CDR2 SVGIG come from the germline V gene (reference sequence). CDR3 DNA sequence: TGTGCCTGCTCCGGGGGGACAGGGGGCCCGGGGCAGCCCCAGCATTTT. It specifies CACSGGTGGPGQPQHF.

As regards this clone: Germline and junction disagree at one end, which may indicate a read error. This chain joins TRBV7-7 and TRBJ1-6, with TRBD1 identical over 8 bases. CDR1 is SSHAT and CDR2 is FNYEAQ in the germline V gene (reference sequence). This CDR3 is 21 amino acids long. This CDR3 reads CASRSLRWGQAESSYNSPLHF. DNA of the CDR3: TGTGCTAGCAGATCCCTGCGGTGGGGACAGGCTGAGTCGTCCTATAATTCACCCCTCCACTTT. The variable domain in full, completed from reference TRBV7-7 and TRBJ1-6, reads GAGVSQSPRYKVTKRGQDVTLRCDPISSHATLYWYQQALGQGPEFLTYFNYEAQPDKSGLPSDRFSAERPEGSISTLTIQRTEQRDSAMYRCASRSLRWGQAESSYNSPLHFGNGTRLTVT.

V and J are TRBV6-5 and TRBJ1-2; 9 nucleotides match TRBD1. After removal of 6 bases from V and 7 bases from J, the junction contained 9 bases not matched to a gene. This CDR3 region has 14 residues. Germline V gene sequence: CDR1 MNHEY, CDR2 SVGAGI. CDR3 sequence: CASRPPGQGGGYTF. CDR3 in DNA: TGTGCCAGCAGGCCGCCGGGACAGGGAGGTGGCTACACCTTC.

In this sample, this clone turned up once. The chain combines TRBV10-3 with TRBJ1-1, with D perhaps matching TRBD1 (5 bases). Germline CDR1 ENHRY, CDR2 SYGVKD. V lost 2 bases, J lost 1 base, and 17 bases lay in between. The CDR3 sequence is 17 residues long. CDR3 DNA: TGTGCCATCAGTGAGGGAGGGGCGATTTCTAGGAACACTGAAGCTTTCTTT. Translation: CAISEGGAISRNTEAFF.